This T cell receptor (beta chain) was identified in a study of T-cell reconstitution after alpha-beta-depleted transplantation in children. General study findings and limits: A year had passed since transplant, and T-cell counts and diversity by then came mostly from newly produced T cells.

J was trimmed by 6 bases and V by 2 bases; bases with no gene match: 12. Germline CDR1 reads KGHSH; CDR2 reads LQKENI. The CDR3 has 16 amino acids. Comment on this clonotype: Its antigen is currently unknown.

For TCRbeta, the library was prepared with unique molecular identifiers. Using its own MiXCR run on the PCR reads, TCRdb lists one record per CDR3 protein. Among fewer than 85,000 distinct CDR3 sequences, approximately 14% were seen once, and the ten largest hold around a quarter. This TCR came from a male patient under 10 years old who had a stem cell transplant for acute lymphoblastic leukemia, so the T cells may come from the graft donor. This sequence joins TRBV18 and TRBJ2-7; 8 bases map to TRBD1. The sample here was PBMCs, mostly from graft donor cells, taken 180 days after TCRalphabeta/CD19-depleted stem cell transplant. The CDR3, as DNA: TGTGCCAGCTCACCAGGAGGGGGGACAGGAGGAGGCGAGCAGTACTTC. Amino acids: CASSPGGGTGGGEQYF.